The entry below gives a single TCR beta chain sequence along with its context. The antigen is unknown. It was with a sample-barcoded 5' primer and a J-beta primer mix that a second PCR of roughly 6 to 12 cycles was run. Using its own MiXCR run on the 5' RACE reads, TCRdb lists one record per CDR3 protein. The table shows roughly 800,000 distinct CDR3 sequences, with roughly 60% occurring only once. Each sample yielded at least 6 micrograms of PBMC total RNA. The record originates from a study of blood T cells in healthy people across ages. Study findings and constraints: Considered underestimates were the diversity estimates obtained from one million T cells.

The germline CDR1 and CDR2 sequences are SGHDN and FVKESK. V was shortened by 0 bases and J by 2 bases, with 19 bases between the two germline ends. There are 18 residues in the CDR3. The source is a man aged 25-40 years in good health. Specimen: blood. This chain links TRBV14 with TRBJ2-5; D might be TRBD1 (5 bases). CDR3 nucleotide sequence: TGTGCCAGCAGCCAAGAATCAAAGCCGAGACAGCGTCAAGAGACCCAGTACTTC. This gives the protein CASSQESKPRQRQETQYF.